The subject of this entry is one TCR beta chain. What it binds is unknown. The data belong to a study of cytomegalovirus exposure and HLA in healthy donors. The PCR used 60 Vbeta and 13 Jbeta primers. Using immunoSEQ multiplex PCR, the repertoire was profiled, and TCRdb retains in-frame clones only, with some absent. The data hold approximately 210,000 clones, with 75% to 90% observed a single time. Study-wide results and limits: Most subjects' HLA-A and HLA-B alleles were reportedly predicted from TCR beta sequences. An analysis was carried out at a later point. It showed that HLA-associated TCR beta chains were more clonally expanded than equally common non-associated chains.

Germline lookup yields CDR1 WSHSY and CDR2 SAAADI. This CDR3 is 12 amino acids long. Trimming removed 5 bases at V and 7 bases at J, with 9 bases between. The source of this sequence is a man younger than 45 in good health and CMV-seronegative. The material sequenced was PBMCs. The chain employs TRBV10-2 and TRBJ2-1, with unresolved D. DNA for the CDR3: TGCGCCAGCAGTCCCAGGTGGAATGAGCAGTTCTTC. Translating gives CASSPRWNEQFF.